These 12 T cell receptor beta chains share one sample of origin, sequenced in a study of T cell responses to AZD1222 COVID-19 vaccine. Repertoires were generated with immunoSEQ multiplex PCR, while TCRdb's copy carries only in-frame clones and drops some. Seen here are tens of thousands of clones, roughly 88% observed once, and the top ten hold roughly 4.3%. The sample in question was peripheral blood, obtained on day 0 of MenACWY control vaccination. Source of these receptors: an adult in good health.

The V call is TRBV30, the J call TRBJ2-7; 9 positions match TRBD1. J lost 2 bases, V lost 8 bases, and 4 bases had no gene match. The CDR3 covers 12 residues. Germline-derived CDR1 and CDR2 are GTSNPN and SVGIG (reference sequence). Here the CDR3 DNA reads TGTGCCGGACAGGGGACAACCTACGAGCAGTACTTC. Amino acids: CAGQGTTYEQYF.

V usage is TRBV7-2 and J usage is TRBJ1-5; D unresolved. Germline V lookup: CDR1 SGHTA, CDR2 FQGNSA. The CDR3 runs to 13 residues. The V end was cut by 2 bases, the J end by 4 bases, with 6 bases between. CDR3 loop: CASSLIVNQPQHF. CDR3 sequence (DNA): TGTGCCAGCAGCTTAATAGTAAATCAGCCCCAGCATTTT.

V usage is TRBV19 and J usage is TRBJ1-5; maybe TRBD1 (5 bases). CDR3 length: 14 amino acids. Germline V lookup: CDR1 LNHDA, CDR2 SQIVND (reference sequence). V lost 3 bases to trimming and J lost 9 bases, with 15 bases between them. The CDR3 DNA reads as TGTGCCAGTAGTATTAAGACCCCAGGGAGGCCCCAGCATTTT. It yields the protein CASSIKTPGRPQHF.

The V and J genes are TRBV5-4 and TRBJ2-3, with D uncertain. CDR1 SGHNT and CDR2 YYREEE come from the germline V gene (reference sequence). V shed 0 bases and J shed 1 base, with 9 bases lying between them. This CDR3 contains 15 residues. The CDR3 nucleotides are TGTGCCAGCAGCTTGGAGGCTAGTCGCACAGATACGCAGTATTTT. Its protein is CASSLEASRTDTQYF.

The rearrangement links TRBV27 to TRBJ2-3; TRBD1 agrees at 7 bases. This CDR3 is built from 13 residues. The trim removed 8 bases at V and 3 bases at J, leaving 5 bases unmatched. CDR1 and CDR2 from the germline V gene are MNHEY and SMNVEV (reference sequence). The CDR3 coding sequence is TGTGCCAGCGGATTACAGGGGACAGATACGCAGTATTTT. It translates to CASGLQGTDTQYF.

V is TRBV4-1 and J is TRBJ2-7; D is uncertain. The CDR3 runs to 17 residues. V was trimmed by 4 bases and J by 4 bases, leaving 23 bases between them. The germline CDR1 and CDR2 sequences are MGHRA and YSYEKL. This chain's CDR3 is CASSLSLGMGISYEQYF. The CDR3, as DNA: TGCGCCAGCAGCCTTTCTTTAGGAATGGGTATTTCTTACGAGCAGTACTTC.

This chain joins TRBV19 and TRBJ2-2, with 8 bases identical to TRBD2. Germline V gene data show CDR1 as LNHDA and CDR2 as SQIVND (reference sequence). The CDR3 sequence is 15 residues long. J gave up 7 bases and V 1 base, and 5 bases lay outside the gene matches. CDR3 bases: TGTGCCAGTAGTATAGCCCGCGGGGGGCACGGGGAGCTGTTTTTT. Encoded protein: CASSIARGGHGELFF.

The V gene is TRBV12-5, the J gene TRBJ1-4, with TRBD1 as a possible D gene (6 bases). Germline V gene sequence: CDR1 LGHNT, CDR2 FRNRAP. The germline V and J ends were trimmed by 8 bases and 6 bases, with 13 bases remaining between them. CDR3 length equals 13 residues. The CDR3 is CASSAGADEKLFF. Here the CDR3 DNA reads TGTGCTAGTTCAGCAGGGGCGGATGAAAAACTGTTTTTT.

This chain connects TRBV7-2 to TRBJ2-2; D unclear. Germline assignment: CDR1 SGHTA and CDR2 FQGNSA. The V and J ends lost 5 bases and 4 bases respectively, with 11 bases between them. The CDR3 consists of 14 residues. CDR3 loop: CASSPLYLTGELFF. In DNA, the CDR3 is TGTGCCAGCAGCCCCCTATATCTCACCGGGGAGCTGTTTTTT. Full variable domain (remainder filled in from reference TRBV7-2 and TRBJ2-2): GAGVSQSPSNKVTEKGKDVELRCDPISGHTALYWYRQSLGQGLEFLIYFQGNSAPDKSGLPSDRFSAERTGGSVSTLTIQRTQQEDSAVYLCASSPLYLTGELFFGEGSRLTVL.

The chain combines TRBV29-1 with TRBJ1-4, with 8 bases matching TRBD1. CDR3 length: 14 residues. Germline loops: CDR1 SQVTM, CDR2 ANQGSEA. With V trimmed by 2 bases and J by 7 bases, 6 bases remained unmatched. The CDR3 here is CSVERQGLGEKLFF. The CDR3 nucleotides are TGCAGCGTTGAAAGACAGGGGTTGGGTGAAAAACTGTTTTTT. Filled out from reference TRBV29-1 and TRBJ1-4, the complete variable domain reads SAVISQKPSRDICQRGTSLTIQCQVDSQVTMMFWYRQQPGQSLTLIATANQGSEATYESGFVIDKFPISRPNLTFSTLTVSNMSPEDSSIYLCSVERQGLGEKLFFGSGTQLSVL.

Here the CDR3 DNA reads TGTGCCAGCAGTTATTCGGGGGAAGAGACCCAGTACTTC. The encoded protein is CASSYSGEETQYF. V and J are TRBV6-5 and TRBJ2-5; tentatively, D is TRBD2 (6 bases). This CDR3 contains 13 residues. Germline CDR1 MNHEY, CDR2 SVGAGI. V lost 3 bases and J lost 3, with 8 bases in between.

The chain is built from TRBV6-4 and TRBJ2-1, with 11 bases identical to TRBD2. The CDR3 contains 15 residues. V shed 6 bases, J shed 8 bases, and the junction held 9 bases outside the gene matches. Germline lookup yields CDR1 MRHNA and CDR2 SNTAGT. CDR3 in DNA: TGTGCCAGCAGCGTCACTAGCGGGAGTCTCGATGAGCAGTTCTTC. It specifies CASSVTSGSLDEQFF.